This TCR beta chain is from a study of T cell responses to AZD1222 COVID-19 vaccine. Broader study findings: Unmutated variant regions are reportedly the target of nearly half of TCRs that are spike-specific. A mostly white British donor set with more females was recruited, and clonal diversity was possibly underestimated.

As concerns this clone: Its antigen is as yet unknown.

The CDR3 has 15 amino acids. Deletions cut 3 bases from V and 0 bases from J, with 9 bases between. CDR1 is SNHLY and CDR2 is FYNNEI in the germline V gene. TCRdb keeps only in-frame clones here, not all; method: immunoSEQ multiplex PCR. Of some 120,000 clones in the sample, 70% to 90% were seen once. The sequenced sample was peripheral blood, obtained on day 0 of AZD1222 vaccination. This TCR derives from an adult in good health. The chain has TRBV2 and TRBJ1-5; TRBD1 is a possible D gene (5 bases). CDR3 nucleotides: TGTGCCAGCAGTGAGTCAGGGTATAGCAATCAGCCCCAGCATTTT. This encodes CASSESGYSNQPQHF.